Listed below are T cell receptor beta chains from one sample, sequenced in a study of cytomegalovirus exposure and HLA in healthy donors. Clones were sequenced by immunoSEQ multiplex PCR, and TCRdb holds only the in-frame ones, with some missing. The sample has under 200,000 clones, 75% to 90% seen once; the top ten hold around 1%. Input material: PBMCs. Receptors originate from a boy aged 2 to 10 in good health and CMV-seronegative. CDR3s include the opening cysteine and the closing phenylalanine or tryptophan. A D gene is named only where the DNA matches it firmly. Clone sizes are given selectively: once, few, many, or a class where the clone is expanded.

cdr3_aa,cdr3_nt,clone_size,j_call,v_call,d_call
CSSSLVDQPQHF,TGTTCCAGCAGCTTAGTAGATCAGCCCCAGCATTTT,once,TRBJ1-5,TRBV7-9,-
CASYDQGGGTEAFF,TGTGCCAGCTACGACCAAGGGGGGGGAACTGAAGCTTTCTTT,-,TRBJ1-1,TRBV11-1,-
CASSYGTEDGYTF,TGTGCCAGCAGCTACGGGACAGAAGATGGCTACACCTTC,-,TRBJ1-2,TRBV9,TRBD1
CASSRGWPSGQGNTEAFF,TGTGCCAGCAGCCGGGGCTGGCCGAGCGGACAGGGGAACACTGAAGCTTTCTTT,-,TRBJ1-1,TRBV5-5,TRBD1
CASREGATQYEQYF,TGTGCCAGCAGGGAGGGGGCGACGCAATACGAGCAGTACTTC,-,TRBJ2-7,TRBV28,-
CASSAASGFTGTQYF,TGTGCCAGCAGCGCGGCTAGCGGGTTCACAGGTACGCAGTATTTT,-,TRBJ2-3,TRBV9,TRBD2
CASSYTGSGQPQHF,TGTGCCAGCAGCTACACAGGGTCGGGGCAGCCCCAGCATTTT,-,TRBJ1-5,TRBV6-5,-
CASSLTAGDSTDTQYF,TGTGCCAGCAGTTTAACCGCAGGCGATAGCACAGATACGCAGTATTTT,-,TRBJ2-3,TRBV27,-
CASSRNNRVATNEKLFF,TGTGCCAGTAGTCGGAACAACAGGGTAGCAACTAATGAAAAACTGTTTTTT,-,TRBJ1-4,TRBV19,-
CASSFINRARAYGYTF,TGTGCCAGCAGTTTCATCAACAGGGCCAGGGCTTATGGCTACACCTTC,once,TRBJ1-2,TRBV28,-
CSAMDGGPFNF,TGCAGTGCTATGGACGGGGGGCCATTTAATTTT,-,TRBJ2-3,TRBV20-1,-
CASSLIAGTGTYEQYF,TGTGCCAGCAGTTTAATCGCCGGGACAGGGACCTACGAGCAGTACTTC,-,TRBJ2-7,TRBV27,TRBD1
CASRGGQHYEQYF,TGTGCCAGCAGGGGGGGACAGCACTACGAGCAGTACTTC,-,TRBJ2-7,TRBV6-5,-
CASSLAQGLGAGDQPQHF,TGTGCCAGCAGTCTTGCACAGGGATTAGGGGCAGGGGATCAGCCCCAGCATTTT,-,TRBJ1-5,TRBV27,-
CAIGGGLETQYF,TGTGCCATCGGTGGGGGGCTGGAGACCCAGTACTTC,-,TRBJ2-5,TRBV10-3,-
CASSESARLKPRDTQYF,TGCGCCAGCAGTGAGTCGGCCCGACTTAAGCCGCGAGATACGCAGTATTTT,-,TRBJ2-3,TRBV10-2,-
CASSYSRAASEQYF,TGTGCCAGCAGTTACTCGCGGGCGGCTTCCGAGCAGTACTTC,-,TRBJ2-7,TRBV6-6,-
CAISESGIIGTSNTGELFF,TGTGCCATCAGTGAGTCGGGTATAATTGGGACTTCGAACACCGGGGAGCTGTTTTTT,few,TRBJ2-2,TRBV10-3,-
CASSPRLRGQTIEGYTF,TGTGCCAGCAGTCCCCGTTTGCGGGGACAGACTATCGAAGGCTACACCTTC,once,TRBJ1-2,TRBV27,TRBD1
CASSLAKSQDTGELFF,TGCGCCAGCAGCTTGGCAAAGTCCCAGGACACCGGGGAGCTGTTTTTT,-,TRBJ2-2,TRBV5-1,-
CASRYNSNQPQHF,TGCGCCAGCCGCTATAATAGCAATCAGCCCCAGCATTTT,-,TRBJ1-5,TRBV5-1,-
CASSDMESNQPQHF,TGTGCCAGCAGCGACATGGAAAGCAATCAGCCCCAGCATTTT,-,TRBJ1-5,TRBV21-1,-
CASTGLRNTGELFF,TGTGCCAGCACTGGACTCAGAAACACCGGGGAGCTGTTTTTT,-,TRBJ2-2,TRBV2,-
CASSAYSDSPLHF,TGTGCCAGCAGCGCGTATAGTGATTCACCCCTCCACTTT,-,TRBJ1-6,TRBV7-3,-
CASSHSGGGWEQYF,TGTGCCAGCAGCCATAGCGGAGGGGGCTGGGAGCAGTACTTC,-,TRBJ2-7,TRBV7-8,-
CASSGLTGLVTDTQYF,TGTGCCAGCAGTGGCCTTACGGGACTCGTCACAGATACGCAGTATTTT,-,TRBJ2-3,TRBV25-1,-
CASSLAFSGGGEQFF,TGTGCCAGCAGCTTAGCTTTTTCAGGGGGCGGTGAGCAGTTCTTC,-,TRBJ2-1,TRBV7-2,TRBD1
CASSFIQGNTEAFF,TGTGCCAGCAGCTTTATTCAGGGGAACACTGAAGCTTTCTTT,-,TRBJ1-1,TRBV9,-
CASSLPSYEQYF,TGTGCCAGCAGCCTCCCGTCCTACGAGCAGTACTTC,-,TRBJ2-7,TRBV28,-
CASSLEGGSGTEAFF,TGCGCCAGCAGCTTAGAGGGCGGGTCGGGGACTGAAGCTTTCTTT,-,TRBJ1-1,TRBV5-1,-
CASSLGQKRTEAFF,TGCGCCAGCAGCTTGGGTCAGAAACGCACTGAAGCTTTCTTT,-,TRBJ1-1,TRBV5-1,-
CASSGTSQETQYF,TGTGCCAGCAGTGGGACTAGCCAAGAGACCCAGTACTTC,-,TRBJ2-5,TRBV2,TRBD2
CARDSGLFF,TGTGCGAGGGACAGCGGACTGTTTTTT,-,TRBJ1-4,TRBV19,TRBD1
CASSHRADYEQYF,TGTGCCAGCAGTCACAGGGCCGACTACGAGCAGTACTTC,-,TRBJ2-7,TRBV6-5,-
CANSPGTSPFAYEQYF,TGTGCCAACTCACCGGGGACTTCACCCTTTGCCTACGAGCAGTACTTC,-,TRBJ2-7,TRBV18,-
CAKGVRLGNTIYF,TGTGCCAAAGGGGTTCGGTTAGGAAACACCATATATTTT,-,TRBJ1-3,TRBV19,-
CASSSTYRVSTEAFF,TGTGCCAGCAGTTCAACGTACAGGGTGAGCACTGAAGCTTTCTTT,-,TRBJ1-1,TRBV28,-
CASSSTRQGALNEQFF,TGTGCCAGCAGCTCCACTAGACAGGGGGCACTGAATGAGCAGTTCTTC,-,TRBJ2-1,TRBV11-1,TRBD1
CASSIDSGSAETQYF,TGTGCCAGTAGTATAGATAGCGGGAGTGCCGAGACCCAGTACTTC,-,TRBJ2-5,TRBV19,TRBD2
CASSYTGEFAETQYF,TGTGCCAGCAGTTATACAGGGGAGTTTGCGGAGACCCAGTACTTC,-,TRBJ2-5,TRBV28,TRBD1
CASSPGMGTDTQYF,TGTGCCAGCAGCCCGGGAATGGGAACAGATACGCAGTATTTT,-,TRBJ2-3,TRBV9,-
CASIVWGIGYGYTF,TGTGCCAGCATAGTATGGGGCATAGGGTATGGCTACACCTTC,-,TRBJ1-2,TRBV6-5,-
CASSLGKRGQDEKLFF,TGTGCCAGCAGCTTAGGGAAAAGAGGACAGGACGAAAAACTGTTTTTT,-,TRBJ1-4,TRBV11-2,TRBD1
CASSLFQTGDVRGYTF,TGTGCCAGCAGTTTATTTCAGACAGGGGATGTTAGGGGCTACACCTTC,-,TRBJ1-2,TRBV28,TRBD1
CSAVRGETQYF,TGCAGTGCTGTCAGGGGTGAGACCCAGTACTTC,-,TRBJ2-5,TRBV20-1,-
CASSLGRVNTEAFF,TGTGCCAGCAGCTTAGGACGGGTAAACACTGAAGCTTTCTTT,-,TRBJ1-1,TRBV7-9,-
CASSQRETQRMNTEAFF,TGCGCCAGCAGCCAAAGAGAGACACAAAGGATGAACACTGAAGCTTTCTTT,-,TRBJ1-1,TRBV10-2,-
CASKLAGGNTQYF,TGCGCCAGCAAACTAGCGGGAGGGAATACGCAGTATTTT,-,TRBJ2-3,TRBV5-1,TRBD2
CASSLGPGDGETQYF,TGCGCCAGCAGCTTGGGTCCGGGGGATGGGGAGACCCAGTACTTC,-,TRBJ2-5,TRBV5-1,-
CASSLVGTGPPGYGYTF,TGCGCCAGCAGCTTGGTGGGGACAGGACCCCCCGGATATGGCTACACCTTC,-,TRBJ1-2,TRBV5-1,TRBD1
CASTVASGKLDTQYF,TGTGCCAGCACCGTCGCTAGCGGGAAGCTAGATACGCAGTATTTT,-,TRBJ2-3,TRBV5-4,TRBD2
CASSEGQGEFYEQYF,TGTGCCAGCAGTGAGGGACAGGGGGAGTTCTACGAGCAGTACTTC,-,TRBJ2-7,TRBV6-1,TRBD1
CAVSGGSSLYNEQFF,TGTGCCGTTAGCGGGGGGTCGTCCCTTTACAATGAGCAGTTCTTC,-,TRBJ2-1,TRBV27,TRBD2
CASSQDSGVAGELFF,TGCGCCAGCAGCCAAGATTCGGGAGTGGCCGGGGAGCTGTTTTTT,few,TRBJ2-2,TRBV4-1,-
CASSQDQTVAIYEQYF,TGCGCCAGCAGCCAAGACCAGACAGTCGCGATTTACGAGCAGTACTTC,once,TRBJ2-7,TRBV4-1,-
CASSFGGPSNEQFF,TGCGCCAGCAGCTTCGGGGGGCCTTCTAATGAGCAGTTCTTC,-,TRBJ2-1,TRBV5-1,-
CASGYGSSYNSPLHF,TGTGCCAGCGGGTATGGGAGCTCCTATAATTCACCCCTCCACTTT,-,TRBJ1-6,TRBV5-6,-
CASSLGQGNRNTEAFF,TGTGCCAGCAGCTTGGGACAGGGAAATCGGAACACTGAAGCTTTCTTT,-,TRBJ1-1,TRBV5-4,TRBD1
CASVNRGVGEQYF,TGTGCCAGCGTGAACAGGGGGGTAGGCGAGCAGTACTTC,-,TRBJ2-7,TRBV28,TRBD1
CASSFGGSGNTEAFF,TGTGCCAGCAGCTTTGGGGGGAGTGGGAACACTGAAGCTTTCTTT,-,TRBJ1-1,TRBV5-4,-